A single sample is the source of the 31 T cell receptor beta chains below, sequenced in a study of shared clonotypes between healthy human individuals. Profiling relied on immunoSEQ multiplex PCR, and the TCRdb table lists in-frame clones only, not all of them. This table has about 1.5 million clones, about 98% appearing once. Sequencing input: naive CD4+ T cells sorted from blood. Described subset: CD45RA+ positively selected. These receptors were obtained from a young man in good health.

The chain links TRBV9 to TRBJ1-5; 10 bases align to TRBD1. CDR3 length: 21 residues. The junction had 20 bases not matched to a gene; V was cut back by 3 bases and J by 2 bases. Germline CDR1 is SGDLS and CDR2 is YYNGEE. As DNA, the CDR3 is TGTGCCAGCAGCGCGAGATTCGGGGACAGGGGCCGGTCTCCTGGCAATCAGCCCCAGCATTTT. Encoded protein: CASSARFGDRGRSPGNQPQHF. Looking up the rest from reference TRBV9 and TRBJ1-5 gives the full variable domain: DSGVTQTPKHLITATGQRVTLRCSPRSGDLSVYWYQQSLDQGLQFLIQYYNGEERAKGNILERFSAQQFPDLHSELNLSSLELGDSALYFCASSARFGDRGRSPGNQPQHFGDGTRLSIL.

This chain joins TRBV5-1 and TRBJ2-7, with TRBD2 as a possible D gene (6 bases). In germline, CDR1 is SGHRS, CDR2 YFSETQ. With 0 bases removed from V and 0 bases from J, the gap between germline ends came to 16 bases. The CDR3 covers 17 residues. The CDR3 here is CASSLAGSGPSSYEQYF. In DNA, the CDR3 is TGCGCCAGCAGCTTGGCCGGAAGCGGGCCGAGCTCCTACGAGCAGTACTTC. Combining the CDR3 with reference TRBV5-1 and TRBJ2-7 gives the whole variable domain KAGVTQTPRYLIKTRGQQVTLSCSPISGHRSVSWYQQTPGQGLQFLFEYFSETQRNKGNFPGRFSGRQFSNSRSEMNVSTLELGDSALYLCASSLAGSGPSSYEQYFGPGTRLTVT.

The rearrangement joins TRBV7-9 to TRBJ1-3; the match to TRBD1 covers 8 bases. This CDR3 region has 17 residues. V was pared by 5 bases and J by 0 bases, with 9 bases of the junction left unmatched. Germline lookup yields CDR1 SEHNR and CDR2 FQNEAQ (reference sequence). In nucleotides, the CDR3 is TGTGCCAGCAGCGTAGGACAGGGCGAAATCTCTGGAAACACCATATATTTT. It specifies CASSVGQGEISGNTIYF.

The chain has TRBV30 and TRBJ2-3, with 10 bases fitting TRBD2. This CDR3 is built from 13 residues. V was clipped by 0 bases and J by 6 bases; unmatched bases: 0. CDR1 and CDR2 (germline): GTSNPN, SVGIG (reference sequence). CDR3 protein: CAWSVAGGDTQYF. The CDR3 DNA is TGTGCCTGGAGTGTAGCGGGAGGGGATACGCAGTATTTT.

This clone was detected once. V is TRBV9 and J is TRBJ2-7, with 8 bases identical to TRBD2. J gave up 9 bases and V 3 bases, and 8 bases lay outside the gene matches. The CDR3 is 13 residues long. Germline assignment: CDR1 SGDLS and CDR2 YYNGEE. The CDR3 DNA reads as TGTGCCAGCAGCGGACGGTCGGGAGGGCCGCAGTACTTC. It encodes CASSGRSGGPQYF.

CDR3 in amino acids: CASNSPRNTIYF. Written as DNA, the CDR3 is TGTGCCAGCAACTCACCTCGAAACACCATATATTTT. The J gene is TRBJ1-3, the V gene TRBV11-2; D call uncertain. Germline CDR1 SGHAT, CDR2 FQNNGV. V dropped 7 bases and J dropped 5 bases, with 9 bases sitting between them. The CDR3 is 12 amino acids. Variable domain in full (rest from reference TRBV11-2 and TRBJ1-3): EAGVAQSPRYKIIEKRQSVAFWCNPISGHATLYWYQQILGQGPKLLIQFQNNGVVDDSQLPKDRFSAERLKGVDSTLKIQPAKLEDSAVYLCASNSPRNTIYFGEGSWLTVV.

For the CDR3, the DNA is TGCAGCGTTGTTACTAGCGGGAGGCCGTCGGCCTACGAGCAGTACTTC. Amino acid sequence: CSVVTSGRPSAYEQYF. The chain uses TRBV29-1 and TRBJ2-7; TRBD2 matches at 12 bases. With V trimmed by 4 bases and J by 2 bases, 9 bases remained unmatched. CDR1 is SQVTM and CDR2 is ANQGSEA in the germline V gene. CDR3 size: 16 residues.

The J gene is TRBJ2-7, the V gene TRBV6-4; D perhaps matches TRBD2 (5 bases). The V and J ends lost 6 bases and 2 bases respectively, with 14 bases between them. The CDR3 has 14 residues. Germline values: CDR1 MRHNA, CDR2 SNTAGT. The CDR3 loop is CASRASLSAYEQYF. The CDR3 coding sequence is TGTGCCAGCAGAGCTAGCTTGAGTGCCTACGAGCAGTACTTC.

The chain combines TRBV5-1 with TRBJ1-2, with unresolved D. Trimming took 4 bases from V and 1 from J, leaving 11 bases between them. This CDR3 has 14 amino acids. Germline assignment: CDR1 SGHRS and CDR2 YFSETQ. The CDR3 sequence: CASSLDGDNYGYTF. The CDR3 DNA reads TGCGCCAGCAGCCTGGACGGAGATAACTATGGCTACACCTTC.

V gene TRBV5-8 combines with J gene TRBJ2-3; D gene uncertain. This CDR3 is 12 amino acids long. The ends were cut back, 4 bases at V and 6 bases at J, with 9 bases in the middle. Germline CDR1 SGHTS, CDR2 YDEGEE. The CDR3: CASSPSSDTQYF. DNA of the CDR3: TGTGCCAGCAGCCCGTCTTCGGATACGCAGTATTTT. Together with reference TRBV5-8 and TRBJ2-3, the CDR3 gives the full variable domain: EAGVTQSPTHLIKTRGQQATLRCSPISGHTSVYWYQQALGLGLQFLLWYDEGEERNRGNFPPRFSGRQFPNYSSELNVNALELEDSALYLCASSPSSDTQYFGPGTRLTVL.

The rearrangement uses TRBV18 and TRBJ2-5, with 8 bases identical to TRBD1. CDR1 and CDR2 (germline): KGHSH, LQKENI. The trim removed 0 bases at V and 1 base at J, leaving 4 bases unmatched. This CDR3 is built from 16 residues. The CDR3 spells CASSPPTGDTQETQYF. CDR3 nucleotides: TGTGCCAGCTCACCACCGACAGGGGATACCCAAGAGACCCAGTACTTC.

As DNA, the CDR3 is TGCAGCGGGACGGACCGGACGGCCAAAAACATTCAGTACTTC. It is translated as CSGTDRTAKNIQYF. This sequence joins TRBV29-1 and TRBJ2-4, with no clear D. Per germline, CDR1 SQVTM and CDR2 ANQGSEA. CDR3 size: 14 residues. V was trimmed by 7 bases and J by 1 base, leaving 14 bases between them.

On this clone itself: Other DNA sequences within the sample encode an identical CDR3. J is TRBJ2-3 and V is TRBV9, with 7 bases fitting TRBD2. The ends lost 0 bases at V and 2 bases at J; junction bases unmatched: 6. This CDR3 spans 16 amino acids. CDR1 SGDLS and CDR2 YYNGEE come from the germline V gene. CDR3 DNA sequence: TGTGCCAGCAGCGTAGGGGCTAGCGGTAACACAGATACGCAGTATTTT. Translation: CASSVGASGNTDTQYF.

The chain joins TRBV30 to TRBJ2-7, with D perhaps TRBD1 (5 bases). Trimming shortened V by 0 bases and J by 5 bases, and 11 bases separated the two germline ends. There are 13 residues in the CDR3. Germline-derived CDR1 and CDR2 are GTSNPN and SVGIG (reference sequence). Written as DNA, the CDR3 is TGTGCCTGGAGTGTACTTAGACAGAACGAGCAGTACTTC. Translated, it gives CAWSVLRQNEQYF.

In this sample, this clone turned up once. The V gene is TRBV5-5, the J gene TRBJ1-5; D is unresolved. The germline V and J ends were trimmed by 4 bases and 0 bases, with 11 bases remaining between them. This CDR3 spans 15 amino acids. The germline gives CDR1 SGHKS, CDR2 YYEKEE (reference sequence). The CDR3 DNA reads as TGTGCCAGCAGCCTGGCGGCCAGTAGCAATCAGCCCCAGCATTTT. It is translated as CASSLAASSNQPQHF.

The rearrangement joins TRBV6-1 to TRBJ1-5, with TRBD1 matching 8 bases. CDR3 size: 13 residues. The V and J ends lost 6 bases and 5 bases, in that order; junction bases with no gene match: 3. Germline V gives CDR1 MNHNS, CDR2 SASEGT. The CDR3 here is CASRATGDQPQHF. The CDR3 DNA reads as TGTGCCAGCAGGGCGACAGGGGATCAGCCCCAGCATTTT.

The V gene is TRBV9, the J gene TRBJ2-3; 14 nucleotides line up with TRBD2. Germline loops: CDR1 SGDLS, CDR2 YYNGEE. With V trimmed by 3 bases and J by 0 bases, 9 bases remained unmatched. This CDR3 spans 19 amino acids. The CDR3 loop is CASSATTGTSGRSTDTQYF. CDR3 coding DNA: TGTGCCAGCAGCGCTACCACCGGGACTAGCGGGAGAAGCACAGATACGCAGTATTTT.

The rearrangement uses TRBV10-2 and TRBJ2-7; D may be TRBD1 or TRBD2 (6 bases each). V gave up 4 bases and J gave up 7 bases, with 23 bases separating them. Germline lookup yields CDR1 WSHSY and CDR2 SAAADI. The CDR3 spans 16 residues. CDR3 in amino acids: CASSGGLERGGLEQYF. CDR3 in DNA: TGCGCCAGCAGTGGGGGACTGGAGAGAGGGGGTTTGGAGCAGTACTTC.

This chain joins TRBV25-1 and TRBJ2-7; D gene unclear. V was shortened by 4 bases and J by 6 bases, with 13 bases between the two germline ends. From germline, CDR1 is MGHDK and CDR2 SYGVNS. CDR3 length equals 13 residues. CDR3 residues: CASSGQYSGEQYF. CDR3 DNA sequence: TGTGCCAGCAGTGGGCAGTACTCGGGCGAGCAGTACTTC.

The chain recombines TRBV7-9 with TRBJ2-7, with 10 bases identical to TRBD1. The V gene end was trimmed by 8 bases and the J gene end by 5 bases; junction bases not matched to a gene: 9. CDR1 is SEHNR and CDR2 is FQNEAQ in the germline V gene (reference sequence). The CDR3 is 14 amino acids. The CDR3: CASVLGTGDHEQYF. The CDR3 DNA reads as TGTGCCAGCGTTTTGGGGACAGGGGACCACGAGCAGTACTTC.

The rearrangement joins TRBV5-1 to TRBJ1-4; 9 nucleotides line up with TRBD1. There are 14 residues in the CDR3. J lost 8 bases, V lost 5 bases, and 7 bases had no gene match. The germline V gene has CDR1 SGHRS and CDR2 YFSETQ. The CDR3 region has the DNA TGCGCCAGCAGGGCCGGGACAGGGCTCGAAAAACTGTTTTTT. This gives the protein CASRAGTGLEKLFF. Drawing the rest from reference TRBV5-1 and TRBJ1-4, the complete variable domain is KAGVTQTPRYLIKTRGQQVTLSCSPISGHRSVSWYQQTPGQGLQFLFEYFSETQRNKGNFPGRFSGRQFSNSRSEMNVSTLELGDSALYLCASRAGTGLEKLFFGSGTQLSVL.

This chain links TRBV27 with TRBJ2-7; D is unclear. Per the germline V gene, CDR1 is MNHEY and CDR2 is SMNVEV (reference sequence). The CDR3 is made up of 14 amino acids. V was clipped by 6 bases and J by 0 bases, with 12 bases between them. This chain's CDR3 is CASSSLGRSYEQYF. The DNA of the CDR3 is TGTGCCAGCAGCTCCCTGGGCCGCTCCTACGAGCAGTACTTC.

This rearrangement joins TRBV6-1 to TRBJ2-7, with 7 nucleotides matching TRBD1. Germline CDR1 reads MNHNS; CDR2 reads SASEGT. The CDR3 is made up of 18 amino acids. V gave up 0 bases and J gave up 6 bases; unmatched junction bases: 17. This CDR3 is CASSEALGGSSFDPEQYF. CDR3 bases: TGTGCCAGCAGTGAAGCGCTAGGGGGCTCCTCATTCGATCCCGAGCAGTACTTC.

The chain uses TRBV6-5 and TRBJ2-5; the match to TRBD1 covers 8 bases. With 2 bases clipped from V and 3 bases from J, the junction kept 5 bases outside the gene matches. CDR1 and CDR2 from the germline V gene are MNHEY and SVGAGI. The CDR3 has 15 residues. DNA of the CDR3: TGTGCCAGCAGTTACGGCGCAGGGGGCAAAGAGACCCAGTACTTC. It is translated as CASSYGAGGKETQYF.

This clone was seen only a few times. This CDR3 is also generated by other DNA sequences in the sample. The chain is built from TRBV9 and TRBJ2-1; possibly TRBD2 for D (5 bases). The CDR3 has 11 residues. V lost 1 base to trimming and J lost 9 bases, with 5 bases between them. The V gene's germline CDR1 is SGDLS and CDR2 YYNGEE. CDR3 nucleotide sequence: TGTGCCAGCAGCGTACGGGGTGAGCAGTTCTTC. It specifies CASSVRGEQFF.

In its sample, this clone was seen once. The chain is built from TRBV18 and TRBJ2-1, with TRBD2 matching over 8 bases. The V gene's germline CDR1 is KGHSH and CDR2 LQKENI. The CDR3 consists of 16 residues. V was pared by 3 bases and J by 9 bases, with 13 bases of the junction left unmatched. Here the CDR3 DNA reads TGTGCCAGCTCACCTGCCTCGGGACTAGTGATTTCTGAGCAGTTCTTC. Amino acids: CASSPASGLVISEQFF.

The chain is built from TRBV5-1 and TRBJ2-3, with TRBD1 matching 7 bases. Germline values: CDR1 SGHRS, CDR2 YFSETQ. V lost 1 base and J lost 2; bases outside the gene matches: 7. This CDR3 is built from 16 residues. The DNA for the CDR3 is TGCGCCAGCAGCTTGACAGGGGATAGGTTCACAGATACGCAGTATTTT. Translating it yields CASSLTGDRFTDTQYF.

The rearrangement links TRBV7-6 to TRBJ2-1, with 11 bases aligning to TRBD2. Trimming took 6 bases from V and 2 from J; bases not matched to a gene: 12. This CDR3 region has 18 residues. Germline V lookup: CDR1 SGHVS, CDR2 FNYEAQ. The chain's CDR3 is CASRPTSGSPLTYNEQFF. CDR3 nucleotides: TGTGCCAGCAGGCCTACTAGCGGGAGCCCCCTCACCTACAATGAGCAGTTCTTC.

The V gene is TRBV11-1, the J gene TRBJ2-1, with D tentatively TRBD1 or TRBD2 (6 bases each). The germline V gene encodes CDR1 SGHAT and CDR2 FQDESV (reference sequence). Trimming shortened V by 7 bases and J by 8 bases, and 24 bases separated the two germline ends. The CDR3 is 16 amino acids. The DNA of the CDR3 is TGTGCCAGCACCGGACCCGGAGGGTACAAGGGGGATGAGCAGTTCTTC. It is translated as CASTGPGGYKGDEQFF. The variable domain in full, completed from reference TRBV11-1 and TRBJ2-1, reads EAEVAQSPRYKITEKSQAVAFWCDPISGHATLYWYRQILGQGPELLVQFQDESVVDDSQLPKDRFSAERLKGVDSTLKIQPAELGDSAMYLCASTGPGGYKGDEQFFGPGTRLTVL.

This CDR3 is CASSPEQVRGELFF. The CDR3, as DNA: TGTGCCAGCAGCCCCGAACAAGTGAGGGGGGAGCTGTTTTTT. The chain combines TRBV14 with TRBJ2-2; D gene ambiguous. Germline CDR1 is SGHDN and CDR2 is FVKESK. V was trimmed by 4 bases and J by 8 bases, leaving 14 bases between them. The CDR3 runs 14 residues.

Concerning this clone: This sample also contains other DNA sequences that code for the same CDR3. The V call is TRBV5-1, the J call TRBJ2-2; no reliable D call. The germline V and J ends were trimmed by 1 base and 8 bases, with 9 bases remaining between them. The CDR3 is 13 amino acids. The germline CDR1 and CDR2 sequences are SGHRS and YFSETQ. The CDR3 bases are TGCGCCAGCAGCTTGAGGGTTTCTGGGGAGCTGTTTTTT. The encoded protein is CASSLRVSGELFF.